The entry below describes one T cell receptor (beta chain). This record belongs to a study of cytomegalovirus exposure and HLA in healthy donors. Researchers ran the PCR with 60 Vbeta and 13 Jbeta primers. Method: immunoSEQ multiplex PCR; TCRdb's copy keeps in-frame clones and lacks some. Altogether under 200,000 clones are present, more than 80% being singletons, with the ten largest covering 1.5% to 2%. CDR3 size: 16 residues. CDR1 LNHDA and CDR2 SQIVND come from the germline V gene (reference sequence). V was clipped by 0 bases and J by 2 bases, with 11 bases between them. Sequencing was performed on PBMCs. The source is a woman aged 18-29 years in good health and CMV-seronegative. The rearrangement uses TRBV19 and TRBJ2-1, with D possibly TRBD2 on 6 matching bases. CDR3 in amino acids: CASSIDTSSPYNEQFF. CDR3 DNA sequence: TGTGCCAGTAGTATAGACACTAGCAGCCCCTACAATGAGCAGTTCTTC.